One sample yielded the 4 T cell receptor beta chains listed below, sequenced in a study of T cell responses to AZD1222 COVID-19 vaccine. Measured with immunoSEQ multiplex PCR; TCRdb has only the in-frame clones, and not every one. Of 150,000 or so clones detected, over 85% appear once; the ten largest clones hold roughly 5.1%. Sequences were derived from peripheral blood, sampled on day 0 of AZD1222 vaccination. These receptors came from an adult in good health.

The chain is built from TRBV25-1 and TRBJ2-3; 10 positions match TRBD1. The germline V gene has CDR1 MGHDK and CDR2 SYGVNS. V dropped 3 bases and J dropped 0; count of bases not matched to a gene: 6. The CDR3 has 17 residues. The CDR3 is CASSELGQGSSTDTQYF. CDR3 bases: TGTGCCAGCAGTGAGCTGGGACAGGGGTCTAGCACAGATACGCAGTATTTT.

The CDR3 coding sequence is TGTGCCAGCAGCTTAGTTATCGCTAGCGAGGGGAGGACAGATACGCAGTATTTT. Amino acid sequence: CASSLVIASEGRTDTQYF. The chain recombines TRBV7-9 with TRBJ2-3; a weak D match, TRBD2 (6 bases). From germline, CDR1 is SEHNR and CDR2 FQNEAQ (reference sequence). This CDR3 comprises 18 residues. The V gene lost 1 base and the J gene lost 3 bases, with 20 bases spanning the gap.

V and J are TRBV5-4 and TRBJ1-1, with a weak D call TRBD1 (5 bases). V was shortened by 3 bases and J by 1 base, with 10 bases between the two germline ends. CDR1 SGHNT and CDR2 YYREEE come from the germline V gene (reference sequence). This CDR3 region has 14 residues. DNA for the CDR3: TGTGCCAGCAGCTCCTCCAGGGAGAACACTGAAGCTTTCTTT. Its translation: CASSSSRENTEAFF.

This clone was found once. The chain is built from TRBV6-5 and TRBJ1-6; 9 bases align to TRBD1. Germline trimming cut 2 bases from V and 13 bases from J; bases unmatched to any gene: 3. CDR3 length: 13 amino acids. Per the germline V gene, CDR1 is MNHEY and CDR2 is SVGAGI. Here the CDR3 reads CASSYDRGKPLHF. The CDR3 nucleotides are TGTGCCAGCAGTTACGACAGGGGGAAGCCCCTCCACTTT.